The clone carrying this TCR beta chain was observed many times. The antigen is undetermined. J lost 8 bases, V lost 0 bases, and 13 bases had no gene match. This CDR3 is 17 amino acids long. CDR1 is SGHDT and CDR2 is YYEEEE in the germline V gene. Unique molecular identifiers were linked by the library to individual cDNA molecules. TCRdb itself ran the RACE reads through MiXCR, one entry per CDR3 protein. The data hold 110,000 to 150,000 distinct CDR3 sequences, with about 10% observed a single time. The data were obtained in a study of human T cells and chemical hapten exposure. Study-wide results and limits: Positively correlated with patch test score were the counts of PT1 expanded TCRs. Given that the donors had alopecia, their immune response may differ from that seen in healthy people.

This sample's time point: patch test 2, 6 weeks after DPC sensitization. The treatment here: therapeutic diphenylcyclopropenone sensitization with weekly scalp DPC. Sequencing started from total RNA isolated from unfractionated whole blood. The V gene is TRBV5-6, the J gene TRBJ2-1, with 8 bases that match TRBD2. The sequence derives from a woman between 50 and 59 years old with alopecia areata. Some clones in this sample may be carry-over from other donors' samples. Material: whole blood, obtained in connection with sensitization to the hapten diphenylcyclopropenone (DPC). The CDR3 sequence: CASSLEAGLGPGDEQFF. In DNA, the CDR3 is TGTGCCAGCAGCTTGGAAGCGGGACTAGGTCCTGGGGATGAGCAGTTCTTC. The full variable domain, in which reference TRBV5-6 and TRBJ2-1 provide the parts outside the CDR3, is DAGVTQSPTHLIKTRGQQVTLRCSPKSGHDTVSWYQQALGQGPQFIFQYYEEEERQRGNFPDRFSGHQFPNYSSELNVNALLLGDSALYLCASSLEAGLGPGDEQFFGPGTRLTVL.